The rows below give T cell receptor beta chains drawn from one sample of a study of blood T cell repertoires in COVID-19. Repertoires were generated with immunoSEQ multiplex PCR, while TCRdb's copy carries only in-frame clones and drops some. The sample carries about 240,000 clones, approximately 86% recorded once. The material sequenced was peripheral blood. These receptor sequences come from a human donor in a cohort sampled during active COVID-19. Each CDR3 is given with its conserved first and last residue. The order of the fields is J gene, D gene, V gene, clone size, CDR3 length, CDR3 DNA, CDR3 protein. D genes are given only for firm matches. Clone size appears in some rows only: once, few, many, or a class for an expanded clone.

TRBJ1-2 . TRBV10-1 . 14 TGCGCCAGCAGTGACGGCTCGCGGGCCTATGGCTACACCTTC CASSDGSRAYGYTF
TRBJ2-5 . TRBV4-1 few 14 TGCGCCAGCAGCCTCCTAGCGAGGGTAGAGACCCAGTACTTC CASSLLARVETQYF
TRBJ2-3 TRBD1 TRBV19 . 15 TGTGCCAGTAGTGGGAGACAGGGATACACAGATACGCAGTATTTT CASSGRQGYTDTQYF
TRBJ1-5 . TRBV5-1 once 15 TGCGCCAGCAGCTTGACGGGAAATAGCAATCAGCCCCAGCATTTT CASSLTGNSNQPQHF
TRBJ1-1 . TRBV4-2 once 15 TGTGCCAGCAGCCAAGGGATTGAAGGGGCGAACGGAGCTTTCTTT CASSQGIEGANGAFF
TRBJ1-2 . TRBV24-1 . 12 TGTGCCACCAGTGAACAGAACTATGGCTACACCTTC CATSEQNYGYTF
TRBJ1-6 . TRBV11-2 . 13 TGTGCCAGCAGCTTTAACAGGGATTCACCCCTCCACTTT CASSFNRDSPLHF
TRBJ1-2 TRBD1 TRBV3-1/TRBV3-2 . 15 TGTGCCAGCAGGGAAAGACAGGGTTCGTGGTATGGCTACACCTTC CASRERQGSWYGYTF
TRBJ2-7 . TRBV28 . 14 TGTGCCAGCAGTCCATCAGGGGGGACCTACGAGCAGTACTTC CASSPSGGTYEQYF
TRBJ1-6 TRBD1 TRBV2 . 12 TGTGCCAGCAGGGGACAGGGCGGACCCCTCCACTTT CASRGQGGPLHF